The source of this T cell receptor beta chain is a study of spatial heterogeneity in lung cancer. Looking at the study overall: Alpha-chain sequences were consistently detected less often than beta-chain sequences.

Time point here: sample taken at primary tumor resection. Sequencing covered unsorted whole RNA taken from tumor, nontumor lung or frozen PBMC. From the 5' RACE reads, TCRdb called clonotypes with MiXCR, one entry per CDR3 protein. The table includes 65,000 to 85,000 distinct CDR3 sequences, 15% to 25% detected once. Germline V gene lookup returns CDR1 SQVTM and CDR2 ANQGSEA. The CDR3 spans 14 residues. Unmatched junction bases numbered 16, after V lost 7 bases and J lost 8 bases. This chain links TRBV29-1 with TRBJ1-2; 7 bases fit TRBD1. Sequenced here: PBMCs, sampled at surgery. The receptor was derived from a male donor with early-stage non-small cell lung cancer. The DNA of the CDR3 is TGCAGCGCGGTTCCCCAGGGGGTCCCCTTGGGCTACACCTTC. This translates into CSAVPQGVPLGYTF.